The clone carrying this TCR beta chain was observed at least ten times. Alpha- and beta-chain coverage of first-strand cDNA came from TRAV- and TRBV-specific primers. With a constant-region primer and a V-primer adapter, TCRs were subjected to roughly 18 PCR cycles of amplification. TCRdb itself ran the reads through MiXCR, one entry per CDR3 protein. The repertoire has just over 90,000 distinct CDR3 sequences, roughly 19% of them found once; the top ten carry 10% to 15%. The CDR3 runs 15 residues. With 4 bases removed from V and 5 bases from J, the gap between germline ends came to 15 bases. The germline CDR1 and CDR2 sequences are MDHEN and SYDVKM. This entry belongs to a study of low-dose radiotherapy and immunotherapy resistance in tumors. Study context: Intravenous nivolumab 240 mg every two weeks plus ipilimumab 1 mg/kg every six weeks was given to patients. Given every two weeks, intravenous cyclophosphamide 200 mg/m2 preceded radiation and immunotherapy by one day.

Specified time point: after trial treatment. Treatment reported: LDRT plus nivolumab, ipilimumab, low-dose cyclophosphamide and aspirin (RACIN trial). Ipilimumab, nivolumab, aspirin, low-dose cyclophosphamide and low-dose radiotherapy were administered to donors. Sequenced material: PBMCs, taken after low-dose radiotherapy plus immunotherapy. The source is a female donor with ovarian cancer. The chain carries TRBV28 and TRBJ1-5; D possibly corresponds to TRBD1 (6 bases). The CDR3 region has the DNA TGTGCCAGCAGTTCGCTCCGGGACACCTATCAGCCCCAGCATTTT. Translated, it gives CASSSLRDTYQPQHF.